These 12 T cell receptor beta chains originate from one sample sequenced in a study of blood T cell repertoires in COVID-19. Profiled with immunoSEQ multiplex PCR; TCRdb holds only in-frame clones, not every one. This sample yields 200,000 to 250,000 clones, of which around four fifths are seen a single time; about a tenth belongs to the top ten. Sequencing was performed on PBMCs or T cells enriched from blood (not recorded which). Receptor source: a middle-aged man who had recovered from COVID-19.

This clone was detected a few times. This chain uses TRBV9 with TRBJ2-3, with TRBD2 matching over 7 bases. CDR1 is SGDLS and CDR2 is YYNGEE in the germline V gene. The CDR3 runs to 16 residues. With V trimmed by 4 bases and J by 4 bases, 12 bases remained unmatched. CDR3 DNA sequence: TGTGCCAGCAGCAGTCCAGCGGGGAGCGATTCAGATACGCAGTATTTT. This encodes CASSSPAGSDSDTQYF.

This clone was observed a few times. The chain employs TRBV7-8 and TRBJ1-4; the D is unclear. Germline CDR1 SGHVS, CDR2 FQNEAQ. This CDR3 is 13 amino acids long. V lost 1 base and J lost 8, with 8 bases in between. CDR3 nucleotides: TGTGCCAGCAGCTTAGTTTTGCGAGAAAAACTGTTTTTT. Protein sequence: CASSLVLREKLFF.

This CDR3 reads CASRPGVDRSYTEAFF. The DNA of the CDR3 is TGCGCCAGCAGACCCGGTGTAGACAGATCCTACACTGAAGCTTTCTTT. This sequence joins TRBV5-1 and TRBJ1-1; TRBD1 might be the D (5 bases). Trimming took 5 bases from V and 3 from J, leaving 20 bases between them. Germline-derived CDR1 and CDR2 are SGHRS and YFSETQ. The CDR3 covers 16 residues. Full variable domain (rest looked up from reference TRBV5-1 and TRBJ1-1): KAGVTQTPRYLIKTRGQQVTLSCSPISGHRSVSWYQQTPGQGLQFLFEYFSETQRNKGNFPGRFSGRQFSNSRSEMNVSTLELGDSALYLCASRPGVDRSYTEAFFGQGTRLTVV.

The chain has TRBV27 and TRBJ1-1; a weak D match, TRBD1 (6 bases). Trimming pared 7 bases from V and 3 bases from J, leaving 18 bases between. CDR1 is MNHEY, CDR2 SMNVEV, per germline (reference sequence). The CDR3 covers 15 residues. CDR3 region: CASKGRTGYHTEAFF. The CDR3 coding sequence is TGTGCCAGCAAGGGGAGAACAGGGTACCACACTGAAGCTTTCTTT.

The V gene is TRBV5-1, the J gene TRBJ2-5; D might be TRBD2 (7 bases). Trimming took 7 bases from V and 3 from J, leaving 16 bases between them. Germline V gene data show CDR1 as SGHRS and CDR2 as YFSETQ. The CDR3 covers 14 residues. The CDR3: CASREGGLKETQYF. CDR3 nucleotide sequence: TGCGCCAGCCGCGAGGGGGGACTAAAAGAGACCCAGTACTTC.

The chain combines TRBV3-1 (or the pseudogene TRBV3-2) with TRBJ1-4; D not resolved. Trimming left V 0 bases short and J 13 bases short, with 12 bases between. This CDR3 spans 13 amino acids. Germline loops: CDR1 LGHDT, CDR2 YNNKEL (reference sequence). The CDR3 DNA follows: TGTGCCAGCAGCCAAGAACGAAGGACTCTACTGTTTTTT. Protein: CASSQERRTLLFF.

The chain links TRBV9 to TRBJ2-3; D unclear. The CDR3 runs to 15 residues. Trimming pared 1 base from V and 0 bases from J, leaving 9 bases between. From germline, CDR1 is SGDLS and CDR2 YYNGEE. CDR3 amino acids: CASSVSGSSTDTQYF. In DNA form, the CDR3 reads TGTGCCAGCAGCGTATCAGGTTCTAGCACAGATACGCAGTATTTT.

V usage is TRBV11-2 and J usage is TRBJ2-7; maybe TRBD1 (5 bases). The CDR3 consists of 16 residues. V lost 4 bases and J 2 bases, leaving 18 bases between the germline ends. Germline CDR1 and CDR2: SGHAT and FQNNGV. The CDR3 DNA sequence: TGTGCCAGCAGCTCTATCGGGCAGGGAAAGGCCTACGAGCAGTACTTC. It translates to CASSSIGQGKAYEQYF.

V gene TRBV18 combines with J gene TRBJ1-6; 8 bases align to TRBD1. The trim removed 1 base at V and 9 bases at J, leaving 5 bases unmatched. The CDR3 runs 15 residues. The germline gives CDR1 KGHSH, CDR2 LQKENI. The CDR3 protein is CASSPLGQGGSPLHF. DNA for the CDR3: TGTGCCAGCTCACCACTCGGACAGGGTGGTTCACCCCTCCACTTT. The whole variable domain, remainder taken from reference TRBV18 and TRBJ1-6, is NAGVMQNPRHLVRRRGQEARLRCSPMKGHSHVYWYRQLPEEGLKFMVYLQKENIIDESGMPKERFSAEFPKEGPSILRIQQVVRGDSAAYFCASSPLGQGGSPLHFGNGTRLTVT.

The sample holds a few counts of this clone. The chain uses TRBV12-5 and TRBJ1-5, with TRBD1 matching 9 bases. Unmatched junction bases numbered 9, after V lost 5 bases and J lost 7 bases. The CDR3 has 15 residues. Germline V lookup: CDR1 LGHNT, CDR2 FRNRAP. In DNA form, the CDR3 reads TGTGCTAGTGGTACCACGGGACAGGGCTCCCAGCCCCAGCATTTT. Translated: CASGTTGQGSQPQHF.

The chain couples TRBV10-1 to TRBJ2-5; D gene ambiguous. The CDR3 has 13 residues. Between the trimmed V and J ends, which lost 2 bases and 6 bases, there was a span of 10 bases. The germline CDR1 and CDR2 sequences are WNHNN and SYGVQD (reference sequence). This CDR3 is CASSEVGLQTQYF. CDR3 coding DNA: TGCGCCAGCAGTGAGGTTGGGCTTCAGACCCAGTACTTC.

The CDR3 DNA follows: TGCGCCAGCAGTAGGGGCTGGGGCACTGAAGCTTTCTTT. Its translation is CASSRGWGTEAFF. The V and J genes are TRBV10-1 and TRBJ1-1; D perhaps matches TRBD1 (5 bases). The CDR3 has 13 residues. Looked up from germline, CDR1 is WNHNN and CDR2 is SYGVQD (reference sequence). Deletions cut 5 bases from V and 4 bases from J, with 11 bases between.